In this sample, the clone carrying this TCR beta chain turned up a few times. Its target is not known. The data were taken from a study of human T cells and chemical hapten exposure. Study-wide findings and caveats: Counts of TCRs expanded at PT1 correlated positively with patch test score.

A single record per CDR3 protein comes from TCRdb applying MiXCR to the RACE reads. This table holds about 82,000 distinct CDR3 sequences, roughly 13% found once. V shed 10 bases and J shed 6 bases, with 10 bases lying between them. Looked up from germline, CDR1 is MDHEN and CDR2 is SYDVKM. CDR3 length equals 11 residues. Stated time point: patch test 3, about 24 weeks after DPC sensitization. Treatment in this sample: therapeutic diphenylcyclopropenone sensitization with weekly scalp DPC. Those who donated were patients with alopecia, 18 to 70 years of age, and suitable for DPC. RNA extraction used unfractionated whole blood as the source of total RNA.

The sample in question was whole blood, obtained in connection with sensitization to the hapten diphenylcyclopropenone (DPC). J is TRBJ2-1 and V is TRBV28; D may match TRBD1 or TRBD2 (5 bases each). This TCR was sampled from a woman between 45 and 65 years old with alopecia areata. Some clones in this sample may be carry-over from other donors' samples. The CDR3 DNA reads as TGTGCCATCTGGGGGTCCAATGAGCAGTTCTTC. This gives the protein CAIWGSNEQFF.